This entry lists 31 T cell receptor beta chains sequenced from one sample in a study of T cell repertoires in cytomegalovirus infection. TCRdb re-called the reads with MiXCR, one entry per CDR3 protein. The sample carries about 920,000 distinct CDR3 sequences, around 30% recorded once. For these receptors, no antigen is known. The sequences come from cultured CD8+ T cells from PBMCs, collected from culture after CMV antigen stimulation. Receptor source: a human donor in good health (CMV status not recorded). Some clones in this sample may be carry-over from other donors' samples.

Concerning this clonotype: Since a much larger clone is just one base distant, this may be a read error. The V call is TRBV6-5, the J call TRBJ1-1; D gene uncertain. Trimming removed 0 bases from V and 3 bases from J, with 5 bases in between. Germline V gene sequence: CDR1 MNHEY, CDR2 SVGAGI. This CDR3 region has 13 residues. As DNA, the CDR3 is TGTGCCAGCAGTTACTCGATCGACACTGAAGCTTTCTTT. Translated, it gives CASSYSIDTEAFF.

The chain has TRBV5-1 and TRBJ2-2, with a tentative D call TRBD1 (6 bases). CDR3 length equals 16 residues. Trimming left V 5 bases short and J 2 bases short, with 16 bases between. In germline, CDR1 is SGHRS, CDR2 YFSETQ. CDR3 sequence reads: CASRNEDSPNTGELFF. CDR3 nucleotides: TGCGCCAGCAGAAACGAGGACAGCCCAAACACCGGGGAGCTGTTTTTT.

V and J are TRBV27 and TRBJ1-2, with 8 bases that match TRBD1. CDR3 length equals 14 residues. Trimming removed 2 bases from V and 6 bases from J; junction bases left unmatched: 5. CDR1 and CDR2 (germline): MNHEY, SMNVEV (reference sequence). DNA of the CDR3: TGTGCCAGCAGTTTACAGGGGGCGGGGAATGGCTACACCTTC. This encodes CASSLQGAGNGYTF.

This clonotype was observed a few times. V is TRBV15 and J is TRBJ2-1; 7 bases line up with TRBD2. This CDR3 has 18 amino acids. The germline gives CDR1 LNHNV, CDR2 YYDKDF (reference sequence). Unmatched junction bases numbered 8, after V lost 0 bases and J lost 0 bases. CDR3 sequence: CATSREMWGGGSYNEQFF. CDR3 coding DNA: TGTGCCACCAGCAGAGAGATGTGGGGGGGAGGCTCCTACAATGAGCAGTTCTTC. The complete variable domain, with remaining parts taken from reference TRBV15 and TRBJ2-1, reads DAMVIQNPRYQVTQFGKPVTLSCSQTLNHNVMYWYQQKSSQAPKLLFHYYDKDFNNEADTPDNFQSRRPNTSFCFLDIRSPGLGDTAMYLCATSREMWGGGSYNEQFFGPGTRLTVL.

V and J are TRBV7-6 and TRBJ1-5, with D tentatively TRBD1 (5 bases). The CDR3 runs to 15 residues. Trimming took 1 base from V and 5 from J, leaving 12 bases between them. The germline gives CDR1 SGHVS, CDR2 FNYEAQ. The CDR3 DNA reads as TGTGCCAGCAGCTTAGGGGGCCCAGCGGATCAGCCCCAGCATTTT. Translating gives CASSLGGPADQPQHF. The variable domain in full, completed from reference TRBV7-6 and TRBJ1-5, reads GAGVSQSPRYKVTKRGQDVALRCDPISGHVSLYWYRQALGQGPEFLTYFNYEAQQDKSGLPNDRFSAERPEGSISTLTIQRTEQRDSAMYRCASSLGGPADQPQHFGDGTRLSIL.

The V and J genes are TRBV4-1 and TRBJ2-7, with a possible D match to TRBD2 (6 bases). The CDR3 spans 14 residues. Deletions cut 3 bases from V and 4 bases from J, with 13 bases between. Germline CDR1 reads MGHRA; CDR2 reads YSYEKL. This chain's CDR3 is CASSQRDGIYEQYF. The CDR3 DNA is TGCGCCAGCAGCCAGCGGGACGGGATTTACGAGCAGTACTTC.

The genes are TRBV27 and TRBJ2-2, with 8 bases aligning to TRBD2. The CDR3 sequence is 17 residues long. Per the germline V gene, CDR1 is MNHEY and CDR2 is SMNVEV (reference sequence). V lost 2 bases and J lost 3; bases outside the gene matches: 8. The CDR3 spells CASSLVRGGADTGELFF. For the CDR3, the DNA is TGTGCCAGCAGTTTAGTACGGGGGGGCGCGGACACCGGGGAGCTGTTTTTT.

Ten or more counts support this clonotype. V and J are TRBV12-3 or TRBV12-4 and TRBJ1-1; D ambiguous. The CDR3 totals 15 residues. Trimming removed 1 base from V and 2 bases from J, with 11 bases in between. The chain's CDR3 is CASSLVGQTNTEAFF. The CDR3 DNA reads as TGTGCCAGCAGTTTAGTGGGCCAGACAAACACTGAAGCTTTCTTT.

The V call is TRBV9, the J call TRBJ2-1; the D is unclear. Trimming left V 0 bases short and J 9 bases short, with 10 bases between. The germline CDR1 and CDR2 sequences are SGDLS and YYNGEE. CDR3 length: 13 residues. CDR3 sequence (DNA): TGTGCCAGCAGCGTAGAAGAGTCTGGTGAGCAGTTCTTC. Translating it yields CASSVEESGEQFF.

This clonotype was observed a few times. The V and J genes are TRBV12-3 or TRBV12-4 and TRBJ2-6; D may correspond to TRBD1 or TRBD2 (5 bases each). V lost 5 bases to trimming and J lost 2 bases, with 16 bases between them. The CDR3 consists of 17 residues. CDR3 sequence reads: CASSQRGWGTGANVLTF. The CDR3 DNA is TGTGCCAGCAGTCAACGTGGTTGGGGGACTGGGGCCAACGTCCTGACTTTC.

This clonotype was found many times. The chain joins TRBV7-6 to TRBJ2-1; TRBD2 aligns across 9 bases. Germline CDR1 and CDR2: SGHVS and FNYEAQ. The CDR3 has 17 residues. After removal of 1 base from V and 3 bases from J, the junction contained 7 bases not matched to a gene. CDR3 in DNA: TGTGCCAGCAGCTTAGTCCAAAGCGGGGGGCTCTACAATGAGCAGTTCTTC. Amino acids: CASSLVQSGGLYNEQFF.

V is TRBV7-9 and J is TRBJ1-1; D is unclear. Germline V gives CDR1 SEHNR, CDR2 FQNEAQ (reference sequence). The germline V and J ends were trimmed by 5 bases and 1 base, with 8 bases remaining between them. This CDR3 is 13 amino acids long. As DNA, the CDR3 is TGTGCCAGCAGCCTCCCGCGGAACACTGAAGCTTTCTTT. Translated: CASSLPRNTEAFF.

This clonotype showed up just once. A much larger clone sits a single nucleotide away, making a read error possible. J is TRBJ1-5 and V is TRBV12-3 or TRBV12-4; 9 bases fit TRBD1. The CDR3 consists of 13 residues. In DNA, the CDR3 is TGTGTCAGCAGCGACAGGGGGAGTCAGCCCCAGCATTTT. This sequence encodes CVSSDRGSQPQHF.

This rearrangement joins TRBV11-1 to TRBJ1-1; D is unresolved. CDR3 length: 12 residues. V was trimmed by 6 bases and J by 4 bases, leaving 9 bases between them. Germline V gives CDR1 SGHAT, CDR2 FQDESV (reference sequence). CDR3 in amino acids: CASRKGSTEAFF. The CDR3 DNA reads as TGTGCCAGCAGGAAGGGAAGCACTGAAGCTTTCTTT.

This clonotype was seen at least ten times. This CDR3 reads CASSPGTGAHTEAFF. CDR3 sequence (DNA): TGTGCCAGCAGCCCGGGGACAGGGGCGCACACTGAAGCTTTCTTT. This chain connects TRBV7-6 to TRBJ1-1; 10 nucleotides line up with TRBD1. With V trimmed by 5 bases and J by 3 bases, 6 bases remained unmatched. The CDR3 totals 15 residues. Germline CDR1 SGHVS, CDR2 FNYEAQ.

This clonotype was seen once. V gene TRBV19 combines with J gene TRBJ1-5; 7 bases fit TRBD1. The CDR3 contains 15 residues. V was pared by 7 bases and J by 3 bases, with 9 bases of the junction left unmatched. Germline CDR1 LNHDA, CDR2 SQIVND (reference sequence). The CDR3 DNA reads as TGTGCCAGTACCCCGGACAGGTCAAACAATCAGCCCCAGCATTTT. Its protein is CASTPDRSNNQPQHF.

In its sample, this clonotype was seen a few times. J is TRBJ1-1 and V is TRBV7-3; maybe TRBD1 (6 bases). Germline values: CDR1 SGHTA, CDR2 FQGTGA. CDR3 length equals 15 residues. Deletions cut 2 bases from V and 4 bases from J, with 14 bases between. CDR3 in amino acids: CASSLLGGAATEAFF. The CDR3 nucleotides are TGTGCCAGCAGCTTACTAGGGGGTGCCGCCACTGAAGCTTTCTTT.

The chain couples TRBV15 to TRBJ2-1; 11 bases align to TRBD2. The CDR3 extends over 16 amino acids. V lost 4 bases and J lost 4; bases outside the gene matches: 6. CDR1 and CDR2 (germline): LNHNV, YYDKDF (reference sequence). The CDR3 spells CATSILTSGDYNEQFF. As DNA, the CDR3 is TGTGCCACCAGCATCCTGACTAGCGGGGATTACAATGAGCAGTTCTTC.

This clonotype was counted only a few times. The chain combines TRBV6-5 with TRBJ2-2, with a weak D call TRBD1 (5 bases). This CDR3 comprises 18 residues. The V gene's germline CDR1 is MNHEY and CDR2 SVGAGI. The V end was cut by 0 bases, the J end by 1 base, with 15 bases between. In DNA form, the CDR3 reads TGTGCCAGCAGTTACTCGATTTCACCAGGGATGAACACCGGGGAGCTGTTTTTT. The encoded protein is CASSYSISPGMNTGELFF.

This clonotype was seen more than once but under ten times. The rearrangement links TRBV6-1 to TRBJ2-6; 7 positions agree with TRBD2. Germline-derived CDR1 and CDR2 are MNHNS and SASEGT. J lost 2 bases, V lost 7 bases, and 5 bases had no gene match. The CDR3 loop spans 15 amino acids. CDR3: CASTTGGTGANVLTF. The CDR3 coding sequence is TGTGCCAGCACGACGGGGGGAACTGGGGCCAACGTCCTGACTTTC.

The chain links TRBV27 to TRBJ1-6; D unclear. The CDR3 covers 15 residues. The germline CDR1 and CDR2 sequences are MNHEY and SMNVEV (reference sequence). The ends were cut back, 3 bases at V and 2 bases at J, with 8 bases in the middle. The CDR3 DNA follows: TGTGCCAGCAGTTTTGGGTTTCCCTATAATTCACCCCTCCACTTT. Protein: CASSFGFPYNSPLHF.

This clonotype was picked up a small number of times. The V and J genes are TRBV19 and TRBJ1-5, with D tentatively TRBD1 (6 bases). CDR1 is LNHDA, CDR2 SQIVND, per germline (reference sequence). There are 14 residues in the CDR3. V was pared by 6 bases and J by 5 bases, with 14 bases between. The CDR3 DNA reads as TGTGCCAGTAGCCAGGGGCTCCTGGATCAGCCCCAGCATTTT. Protein sequence: CASSQGLLDQPQHF.

The genes are TRBV2 and TRBJ2-7; 8 bases are a match to TRBD2. CDR3 length: 15 residues. V trimming: 4 bases; J trimming: 2 bases; junction bases outside the gene matches: 7. In germline, CDR1 is SNHLY, CDR2 FYNNEI. CDR3 DNA: TGTGCCAGCAGTGCTAAAGCGGGGGTGGCCTACGAGCAGTACGTC. Protein product: CASSAKAGVAYEQYV.

The V call is TRBV19, the J call TRBJ2-7; 8 bases agree with TRBD1. V shed 3 bases, J shed 5 bases, and the junction held 3 bases outside the gene matches. The CDR3 loop spans 13 amino acids. Germline V gives CDR1 LNHDA, CDR2 SQIVND (reference sequence). CDR3 coding DNA: TGTGCCAGTAGTATTTCAGGGGGCAACGAGCAGTACGTC. Its protein is CASSISGGNEQYV.

The chain recombines TRBV2 with TRBJ2-1; no clear D gene. The CDR3 contains 10 residues. Trimming pared 10 bases from V and 7 bases from J, leaving 8 bases between. Germline assignment: CDR1 SNHLY and CDR2 FYNNEI. The CDR3 is CATLYNEQFF. The CDR3 region has the DNA TGTGCCACCCTCTATAATGAGCAGTTCTTC.

This clonotype was detected many times. V gene TRBV7-9 combines with J gene TRBJ2-1; the D gene is possibly TRBD2 (5 bases). This CDR3 has 16 amino acids. Germline V gene lookup returns CDR1 SEHNR and CDR2 FQNEAQ (reference sequence). V was cut by 1 base and J by 3 bases, with 13 bases left in between. The CDR3 protein is CASSLDTFTSYNEQFF. The CDR3 DNA follows: TGTGCCAGCAGCTTAGACACATTCACTAGCTACAATGAGCAGTTCTTC.

This clonotype has only a few counts. The chain combines TRBV6-5 with TRBJ2-1; TRBD2 matches at 10 bases. Germline V CDR1 and CDR2: MNHEY, SVGAGI. V lost 1 base, J lost 5 bases, and 2 bases stayed unmatched. CDR3 length: 15 residues. CDR3 nucleotide sequence: TGTGCCAGCAGTTACTTAAGCGGGGGGGACAATGAGCAGTTCTTC. This gives the protein CASSYLSGGDNEQFF.

This clonotype occurred a few times. The chain carries TRBV6-2 or TRBV6-3 and TRBJ1-4; D ambiguous. The CDR3 loop spans 13 amino acids. V dropped 4 bases and J dropped 5 bases, with 8 bases sitting between them. Germline CDR1 is MNHEY and CDR2 is SVGEGT. The CDR3 sequence: CASSLRLNEKLFF. CDR3 DNA sequence: TGTGCCAGCAGTTTGCGCCTGAATGAAAAACTGTTTTTT.

The rearrangement uses TRBV20-1 and TRBJ2-1; the match to TRBD2 covers 8 bases. CDR1 and CDR2 (germline): DFQATT, SNEGSKA (reference sequence). Unmatched junction bases numbered 3, after V lost 2 bases and J lost 0 bases. The CDR3 has 15 residues. CDR3 residues: CSARFRGGSYNEQFF. DNA of the CDR3: TGCAGTGCTAGATTTCGGGGGGGCTCCTACAATGAGCAGTTCTTC.

The genes are TRBV11-2 and TRBJ2-1, with a weak D call TRBD1 (6 bases). This CDR3 region has 15 residues. The germline gives CDR1 SGHAT, CDR2 FQNNGV. V was trimmed by 2 bases and J by 2 bases, leaving 10 bases between them. CDR3 nucleotides: TGTGCCAGCAGCTTATACAGGGTTGCCTACAATGAGCAGTTCTTC. Translation: CASSLYRVAYNEQFF.

This sequence joins TRBV7-6 and TRBJ1-1; D call uncertain. This CDR3 has 15 amino acids. Germline CDR1 is SGHVS and CDR2 is FNYEAQ. Trimming took off 3 bases at V and 10 bases at J, with 21 bases between the two ends. The CDR3 reads CASSFNDRNGIGAFF. Written as DNA, the CDR3 is TGTGCCAGCAGCTTTAACGACCGGAATGGCATTGGAGCTTTCTTT.